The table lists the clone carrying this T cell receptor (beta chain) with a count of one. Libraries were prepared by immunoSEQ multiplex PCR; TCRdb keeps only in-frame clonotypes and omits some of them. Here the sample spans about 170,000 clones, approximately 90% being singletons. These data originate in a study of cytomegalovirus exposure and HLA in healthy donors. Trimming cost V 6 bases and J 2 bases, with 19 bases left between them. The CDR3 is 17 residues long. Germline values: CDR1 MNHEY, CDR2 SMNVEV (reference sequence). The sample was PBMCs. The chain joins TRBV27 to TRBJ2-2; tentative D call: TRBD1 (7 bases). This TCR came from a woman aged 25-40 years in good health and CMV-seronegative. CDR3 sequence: CASRVRRGQPNTGELFF. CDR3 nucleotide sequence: TGTGCCAGCAGGGTGAGGAGGGGGCAGCCCAACACCGGGGAGCTGTTTTTT.